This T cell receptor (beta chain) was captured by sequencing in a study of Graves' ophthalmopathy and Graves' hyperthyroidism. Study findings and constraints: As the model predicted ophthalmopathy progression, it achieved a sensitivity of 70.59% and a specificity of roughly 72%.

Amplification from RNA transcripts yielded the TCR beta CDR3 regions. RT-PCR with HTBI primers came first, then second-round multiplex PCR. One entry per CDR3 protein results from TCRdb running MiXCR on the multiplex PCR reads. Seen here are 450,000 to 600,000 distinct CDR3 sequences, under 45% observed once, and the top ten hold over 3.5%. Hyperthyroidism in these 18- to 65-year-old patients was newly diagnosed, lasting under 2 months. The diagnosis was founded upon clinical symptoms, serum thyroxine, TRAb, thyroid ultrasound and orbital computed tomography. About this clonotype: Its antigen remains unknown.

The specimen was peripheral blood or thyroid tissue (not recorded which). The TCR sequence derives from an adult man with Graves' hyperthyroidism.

CDR3 DNA sequence: TGTGCCAGCAGGCACATCTTGGGACAGGGAAGAACCGGGGAGCTGTTTTTT. Translation gives CASRHILGQGRTGELFF. The chain links TRBV14 to TRBJ2-2; 9 bases line up with TRBD1. With V trimmed by 6 bases and J by 5 bases, 13 bases remained unmatched. Germline V gene lookup returns CDR1 SGHDN and CDR2 FVKESK. The CDR3 has 17 residues.